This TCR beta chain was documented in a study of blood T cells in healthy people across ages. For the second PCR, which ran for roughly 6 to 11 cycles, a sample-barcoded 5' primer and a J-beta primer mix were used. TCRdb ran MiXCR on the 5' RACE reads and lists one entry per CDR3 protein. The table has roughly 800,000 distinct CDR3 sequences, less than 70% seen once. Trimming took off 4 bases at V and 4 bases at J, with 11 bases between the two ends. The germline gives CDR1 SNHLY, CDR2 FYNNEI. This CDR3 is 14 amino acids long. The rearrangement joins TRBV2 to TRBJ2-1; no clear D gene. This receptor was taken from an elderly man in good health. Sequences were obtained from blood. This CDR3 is CASSVSLGYNEQFF. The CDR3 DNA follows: TGTGCCAGCAGTGTTTCCCTAGGGTACAATGAGCAGTTCTTC.